This TCR beta chain was found in a study of identifying expanded T cells in peripheral blood. No infections or other immune events were documented during collection. As to this clone: Its antigen is unidentified.

Repertoires were generated with immunoSEQ multiplex PCR, while TCRdb's copy carries only in-frame clones and drops some. The sample shows 50,000 to 75,000 clones, under 85% of them seen only once. Trimming removed 5 bases from V and 3 bases from J; junction bases left unmatched: 3. The CDR3 is 15 residues long. The germline V gene encodes CDR1 SEHNR and CDR2 FQNEAQ (reference sequence). Study-wide points: Over two and four weeks, about 16 and 19 clones changed, versus approximately 1.1 between replicates. Two-week clone count variance significantly increased as total template count grew.

This TCR was sampled from a person aged 18 to 75 in good health. This rearrangement joins TRBV7-9 to TRBJ2-3; 12 bases align to TRBD2. Sequencing used blood. In DNA, the CDR3 is TGTGCCAGCAGCAAACTAGCGGGAGGAACAGATACGCAGTATTTT. Protein sequence: CASSKLAGGTDTQYF.